The present TCR beta chain was sequenced within a study of cytomegalovirus exposure and HLA in healthy donors. Looking at the study overall: Earlier results showed roughly 120 million unique TCR beta sequences derived from roughly 190 million T cells.

V shed 3 bases, J shed 5 bases, and the junction held 11 bases outside the gene matches. The CDR3 runs to 16 residues. Germline V gives CDR1 SGHNT, CDR2 YYREEE (reference sequence). Worth noting for this clone: Its antigen is not identified.

The PCR had 60 Vbeta and 13 Jbeta primers. Clones were sequenced by immunoSEQ multiplex PCR, and TCRdb holds only the in-frame ones, with some missing. The sample records 37,000 or so clones, over 70% being singletons. Study-wide results and limits: The authors listed about 170 TCR beta chains as cytomegalovirus-associated.

The specimen was PBMCs. This receptor was identified in a man younger than 40 in good health and CMV-seronegative. The chain combines TRBV5-4 with TRBJ2-5; 9 bases fit TRBD1. The CDR3: CASSSGQGRGKETQYF. CDR3 sequence (DNA): TGTGCCAGCAGCTCTGGACAGGGGAGGGGGAAGGAGACCCAGTACTTC.